Listed below are T cell receptor beta chains from one sample, sequenced in a study of cytomegalovirus exposure and HLA in healthy donors. The table came from immunoSEQ multiplex PCR; TCRdb's copy has only in-frame clones and leaves some out. Counted here are 130,000 or so clones, 70% to 80% occurring once; the ten biggest clones make up 1.5% to 2%. The sample comprised PBMCs. Receptors originate from a female donor in good health and CMV-seronegative. Each CDR3 is given with its conserved first and last residue. Fields, in order: J gene, V gene, clone size, D gene, CDR3 protein, CDR3 DNA. D genes are given only for firm matches. Clone size is given for some rows only: seen once, a few or many times, or a class if the clone is expanded.

>TRBJ1-3|TRBV7-8|NA|NA
CASSFGTAGNTIYF
TGTGCCAGCAGCTTTGGTACAGCTGGAAACACCATATATTTT
>TRBJ1-2|TRBV6-5|once|NA
CASTTGKLYGYTF
TGTGCCAGCACCACGGGTAAATTGTATGGCTACACCTTC
>TRBJ2-7|TRBV6-5|few|NA
CASRELALTYEQYF
TGTGCCAGCAGGGAACTAGCTTTAACCTACGAGCAGTACTTC
>TRBJ2-1|TRBV11-2|NA|TRBD1
CASSSQGASSYNEQFF
TGTGCCAGCAGCTCACAGGGGGCAAGCTCCTACAATGAGCAGTTCTTC
>TRBJ2-1|TRBV9|NA|TRBD1
CASSVDPPGGVYNEQFF
TGTGCCAGCAGCGTAGACCCCCCAGGGGGCGTCTACAATGAGCAGTTCTTC
>TRBJ2-3|TRBV29-1|NA|TRBD2
CSVYGGTSTDTQYF
TGCAGCGTTTACGGGGGGACTAGCACAGATACGCAGTATTTT
>TRBJ2-7|TRBV9|few|NA
CASSAGTFHYEQYF
TGTGCCAGCAGCGCCGGGACTTTCCACTACGAGCAGTACTTC
>TRBJ2-7|TRBV11-2|NA|NA
CASSLGPVGYEQYF
TGTGCCAGCAGCTTAGGCCCAGTTGGCTACGAGCAGTACTTC
>TRBJ2-1|TRBV7-9|NA|TRBD2
CASSSRTSGGVGYNEQFF
TGTGCCAGCAGCTCCCGGACTAGCGGGGGGGTGGGTTACAATGAGCAGTTCTTC
>TRBJ2-3|TRBV28|NA|TRBD1
CASSAPYEGASFPDTQYF
TGTGCCAGCAGCGCTCCCTATGAGGGGGCGAGTTTCCCAGATACGCAGTATTTT
>TRBJ2-5|TRBV6-5|NA|NA
CASSHGSHQETQYF
TGTGCCAGCAGCCACGGGAGCCACCAAGAGACCCAGTACTTC
>TRBJ2-7|TRBV28|NA|TRBD1
CASNSAQGAYEQYF
TGTGCCAGCAATTCGGCACAGGGGGCCTACGAGCAGTACTTC
>TRBJ1-1|TRBV5-5|NA|NA
CASSLADSNTEAFF
TGTGCCAGCAGCTTGGCCGACAGTAACACTGAAGCTTTCTTT
>TRBJ1-5|TRBV28|NA|NA
CASSLDIGGSNQPQHF
TGTGCCAGCAGCTTAGACATCGGTGGAAGCAATCAGCCCCAGCATTTT
>TRBJ1-6|TRBV18|NA|NA
CASSPAAENSPLHF
TGTGCCAGCTCACCCGCGGCCGAAAATTCACCCCTCCACTTT
>TRBJ1-2|TRBV7-3|few|NA
CASSSDQGGGYTF
TGTGCCAGCAGCTCGGACCAGGGTGGTGGCTACACCTTC
>TRBJ1-1|TRBV4-1|NA|NA
CASSQSGAYTEAFF
TGCGCCAGCAGCCAAAGCGGGGCTTACACTGAAGCTTTCTTT
>TRBJ2-3|TRBV4-2|NA|NA
CASRYGKGLDTDTQYF
TGTGCCAGCAGGTACGGGAAGGGACTCGACACAGATACGCAGTATTTT
>TRBJ2-1|TRBV19|NA|NA
CASSPRERAYNEQFF
TGTGCCAGTAGCCCTCGGGAACGCGCCTACAATGAGCAGTTCTTC
>TRBJ2-1|TRBV10-3|NA|TRBD2
CAIRDGTSGTTSYNEQFF
TGTGCCATCAGAGACGGGACTAGCGGGACAACCTCCTACAATGAGCAGTTCTTC
>TRBJ2-1|TRBV5-1|NA|TRBD2
CASSLAPGAGRKGNEQFF
TGCGCCAGCAGCTTGGCCCCAGGTGCCGGGAGGAAAGGCAATGAGCAGTTCTTC
>TRBJ2-7|TRBV28|NA|NA
CASGTPYEQYF
TGTGCCTCCGGGACACCTTACGAGCAGTACTTC
>TRBJ1-3|TRBV2|NA|NA
CASSEQAASGNTIYF
TGTGCCAGCAGTGAACAGGCAGCCTCTGGAAACACCATATATTTT